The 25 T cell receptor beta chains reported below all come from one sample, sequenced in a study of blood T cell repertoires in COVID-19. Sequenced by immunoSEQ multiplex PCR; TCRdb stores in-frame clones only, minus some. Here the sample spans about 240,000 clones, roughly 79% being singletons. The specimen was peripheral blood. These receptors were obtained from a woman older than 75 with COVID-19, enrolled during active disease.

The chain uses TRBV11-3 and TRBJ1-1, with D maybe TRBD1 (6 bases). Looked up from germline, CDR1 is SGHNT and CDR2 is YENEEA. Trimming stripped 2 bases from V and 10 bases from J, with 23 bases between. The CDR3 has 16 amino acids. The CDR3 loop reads CASSLYREGGFFRAFF. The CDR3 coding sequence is TGTGCCAGCAGCTTATACCGCGAGGGGGGGTTTTTTAGAGCTTTCTTT.

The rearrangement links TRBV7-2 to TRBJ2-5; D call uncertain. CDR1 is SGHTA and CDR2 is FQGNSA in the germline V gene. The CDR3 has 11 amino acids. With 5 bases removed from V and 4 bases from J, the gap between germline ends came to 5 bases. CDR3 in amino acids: CASSPLETQYF. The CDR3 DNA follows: TGTGCCAGCAGCCCACTAGAGACCCAGTACTTC.

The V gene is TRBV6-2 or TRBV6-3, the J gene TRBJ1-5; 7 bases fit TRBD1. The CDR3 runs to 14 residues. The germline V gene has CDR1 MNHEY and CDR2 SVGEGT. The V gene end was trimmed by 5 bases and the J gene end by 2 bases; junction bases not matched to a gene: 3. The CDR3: CASSDTGGNQPQHF. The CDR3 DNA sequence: TGTGCCAGCAGTGATACAGGGGGCAATCAGCCCCAGCATTTT.

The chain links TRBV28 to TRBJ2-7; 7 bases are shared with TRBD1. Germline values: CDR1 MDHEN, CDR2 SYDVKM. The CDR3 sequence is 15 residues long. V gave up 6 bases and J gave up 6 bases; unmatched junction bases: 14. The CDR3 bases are TGTGCCAGCAGAGGGGGCCGCGCCGGTGTTCCCGAGCAGTACTTC. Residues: CASRGGRAGVPEQYF.

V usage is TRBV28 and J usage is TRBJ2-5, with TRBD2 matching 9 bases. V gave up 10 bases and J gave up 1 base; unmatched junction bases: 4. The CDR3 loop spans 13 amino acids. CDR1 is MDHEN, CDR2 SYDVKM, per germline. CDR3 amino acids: CATLAGVQETQYF. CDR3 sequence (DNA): TGTGCCACCTTAGCGGGAGTCCAAGAGACCCAGTACTTC.

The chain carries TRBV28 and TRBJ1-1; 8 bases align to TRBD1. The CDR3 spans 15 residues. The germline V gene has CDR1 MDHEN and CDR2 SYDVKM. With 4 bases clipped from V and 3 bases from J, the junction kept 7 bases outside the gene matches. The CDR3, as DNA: TGTGCCAGCAGTTCAGGGGGCGCGCAGGACACTGAAGCTTTCTTT. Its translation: CASSSGGAQDTEAFF.

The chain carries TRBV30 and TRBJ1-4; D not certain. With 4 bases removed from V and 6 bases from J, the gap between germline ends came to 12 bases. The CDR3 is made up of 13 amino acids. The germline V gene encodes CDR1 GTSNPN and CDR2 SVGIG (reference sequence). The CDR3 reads CAWKGLQYEKLFF. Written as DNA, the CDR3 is TGTGCCTGGAAAGGATTACAGTATGAAAAACTGTTTTTT.

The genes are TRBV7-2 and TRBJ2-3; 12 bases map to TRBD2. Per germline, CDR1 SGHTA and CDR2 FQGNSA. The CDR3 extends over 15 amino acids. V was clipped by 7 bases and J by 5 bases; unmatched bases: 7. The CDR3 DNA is TGTGCCAGCATTCTAGCGGGAGGGCGGGGAGATACGCAGTATTTT. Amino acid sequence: CASILAGGRGDTQYF.

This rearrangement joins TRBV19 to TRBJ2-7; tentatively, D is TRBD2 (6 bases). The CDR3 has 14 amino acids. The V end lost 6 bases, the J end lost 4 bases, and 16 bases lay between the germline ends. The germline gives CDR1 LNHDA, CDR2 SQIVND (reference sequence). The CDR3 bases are TGTGCCAGTAGCCCAACTAGCTACGTATACGAGCAGTACTTC. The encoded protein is CASSPTSYVYEQYF.

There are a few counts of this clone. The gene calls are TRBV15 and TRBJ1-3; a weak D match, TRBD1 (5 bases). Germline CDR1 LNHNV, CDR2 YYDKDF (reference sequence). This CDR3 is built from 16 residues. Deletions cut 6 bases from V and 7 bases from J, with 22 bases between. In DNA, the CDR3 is TGTGCCACCAGGGATCCCAAAACTTGGGGGGGGAACACCATATATTTT. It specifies CATRDPKTWGGNTIYF.

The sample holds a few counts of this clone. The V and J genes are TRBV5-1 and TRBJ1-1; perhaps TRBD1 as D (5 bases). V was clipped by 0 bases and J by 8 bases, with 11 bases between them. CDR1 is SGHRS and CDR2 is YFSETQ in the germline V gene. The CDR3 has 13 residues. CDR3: CASSLAPGREAFF. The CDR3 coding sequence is TGCGCCAGCAGCTTGGCCCCAGGGCGGGAAGCTTTCTTT.

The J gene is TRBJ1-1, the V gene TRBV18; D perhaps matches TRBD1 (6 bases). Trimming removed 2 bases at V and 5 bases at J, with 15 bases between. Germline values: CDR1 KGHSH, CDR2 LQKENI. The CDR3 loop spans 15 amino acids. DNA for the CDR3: TGTGCCAGCTCACCAGGGGGCGCGGGTGGAACTGAAGCTTTCTTT. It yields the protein CASSPGGAGGTEAFF. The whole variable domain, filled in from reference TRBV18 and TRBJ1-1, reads NAGVMQNPRHLVRRRGQEARLRCSPMKGHSHVYWYRQLPEEGLKFMVYLQKENIIDESGMPKERFSAEFPKEGPSILRIQQVVRGDSAAYFCASSPGGAGGTEAFFGQGTRLTVV.

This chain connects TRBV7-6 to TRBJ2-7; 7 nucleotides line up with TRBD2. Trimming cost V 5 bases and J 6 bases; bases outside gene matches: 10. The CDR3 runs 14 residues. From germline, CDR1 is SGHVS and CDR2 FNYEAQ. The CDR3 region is CASSQSSGSFEQYF. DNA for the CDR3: TGTGCCAGCAGCCAATCTAGCGGCTCTTTCGAGCAGTACTTC.

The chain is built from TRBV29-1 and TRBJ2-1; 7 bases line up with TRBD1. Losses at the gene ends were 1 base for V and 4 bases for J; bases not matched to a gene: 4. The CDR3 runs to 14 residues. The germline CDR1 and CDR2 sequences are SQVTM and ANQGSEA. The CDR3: CSVEARQGYNEQFF. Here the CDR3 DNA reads TGCAGCGTTGAAGCCCGACAGGGTTACAATGAGCAGTTCTTC.

CDR3 bases: TGCGCCCTACAGGGTCGGTATAGCAATCAGCCCCAGCATTTT. Its protein product is CALQGRYSNQPQHF. The rearrangement uses TRBV5-1 and TRBJ1-5, with D tentatively TRBD1 (6 bases). The V gene lost 10 bases and the J gene lost 0 bases, with 14 bases spanning the gap. The germline V gene has CDR1 SGHRS and CDR2 YFSETQ. The CDR3 runs 14 residues. The full variable domain, with the rest looked up from reference TRBV5-1 and TRBJ1-5, is KAGVTQTPRYLIKTRGQQVTLSCSPISGHRSVSWYQQTPGQGLQFLFEYFSETQRNKGNFPGRFSGRQFSNSRSEMNVSTLELGDSALYLCALQGRYSNQPQHFGDGTRLSIL.

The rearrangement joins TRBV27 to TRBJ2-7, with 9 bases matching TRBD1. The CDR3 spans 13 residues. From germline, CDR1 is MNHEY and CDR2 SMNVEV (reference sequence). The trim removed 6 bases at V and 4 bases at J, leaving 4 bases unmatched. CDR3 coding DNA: TGTGCCAGCAGCCGACAGGGGGGATACGAGCAGTACTTC. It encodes CASSRQGGYEQYF.

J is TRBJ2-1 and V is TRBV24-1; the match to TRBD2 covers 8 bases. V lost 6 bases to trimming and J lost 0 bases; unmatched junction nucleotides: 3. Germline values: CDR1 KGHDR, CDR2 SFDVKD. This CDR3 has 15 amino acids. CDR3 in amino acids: CATSTSGPSYNEQFF. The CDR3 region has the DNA TGTGCCACCAGTACTAGCGGTCCCTCCTACAATGAGCAGTTCTTC.

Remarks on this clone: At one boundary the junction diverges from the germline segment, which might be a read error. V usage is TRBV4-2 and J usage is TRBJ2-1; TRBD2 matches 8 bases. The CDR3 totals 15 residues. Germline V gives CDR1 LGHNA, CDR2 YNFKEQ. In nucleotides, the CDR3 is TGTGCCAGCAGGCAAGGAGCGGGAGAGAGCAATGAGCAGTTCTTC. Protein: CASRQGAGESNEQFF.

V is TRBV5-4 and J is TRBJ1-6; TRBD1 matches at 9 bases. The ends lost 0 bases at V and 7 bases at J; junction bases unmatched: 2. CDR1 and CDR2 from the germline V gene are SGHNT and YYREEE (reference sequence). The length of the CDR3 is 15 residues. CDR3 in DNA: TGTGCCAGCAGCTTGGCGGGGACAGGGAATTCACCCCTCCACTTT. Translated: CASSLAGTGNSPLHF.

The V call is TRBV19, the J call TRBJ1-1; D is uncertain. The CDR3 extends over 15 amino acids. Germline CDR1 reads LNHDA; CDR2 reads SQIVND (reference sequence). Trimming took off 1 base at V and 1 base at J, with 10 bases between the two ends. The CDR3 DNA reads TGTGCCAGTAGTATAGCCCGGTCAAGGAACACTGAAGCTTTCTTT. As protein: CASSIARSRNTEAFF.

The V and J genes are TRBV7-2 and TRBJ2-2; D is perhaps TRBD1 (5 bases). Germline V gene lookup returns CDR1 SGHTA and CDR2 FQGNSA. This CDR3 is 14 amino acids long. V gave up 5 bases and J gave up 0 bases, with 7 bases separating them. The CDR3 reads CASSTGTNTGELFF. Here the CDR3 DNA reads TGTGCCAGCAGCACAGGTACGAACACCGGGGAGCTGTTTTTT.

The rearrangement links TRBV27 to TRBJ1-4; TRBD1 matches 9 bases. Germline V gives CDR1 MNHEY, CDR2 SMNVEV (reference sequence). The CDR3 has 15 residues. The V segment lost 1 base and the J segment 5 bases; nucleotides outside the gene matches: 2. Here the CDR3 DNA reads TGTGCCAGCAGTTTATTAGGGACAGGGAATGAAAAACTGTTTTTT. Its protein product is CASSLLGTGNEKLFF.

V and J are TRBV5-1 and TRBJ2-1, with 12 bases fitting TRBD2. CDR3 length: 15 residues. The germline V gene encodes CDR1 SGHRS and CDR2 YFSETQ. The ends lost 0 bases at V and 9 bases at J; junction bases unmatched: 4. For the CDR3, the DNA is TGCGCCAGCAGCTTGGTGGCTAGCGGGAGGGGTGAGCAGTTCTTC. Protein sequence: CASSLVASGRGEQFF.

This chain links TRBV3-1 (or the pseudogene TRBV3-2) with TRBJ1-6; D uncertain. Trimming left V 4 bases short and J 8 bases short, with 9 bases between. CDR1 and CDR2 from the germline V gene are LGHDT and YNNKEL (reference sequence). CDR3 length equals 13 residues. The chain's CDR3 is CASSRLVYSPLHF. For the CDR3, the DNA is TGTGCCAGCAGCCGCTTAGTGTATTCACCCCTCCACTTT.

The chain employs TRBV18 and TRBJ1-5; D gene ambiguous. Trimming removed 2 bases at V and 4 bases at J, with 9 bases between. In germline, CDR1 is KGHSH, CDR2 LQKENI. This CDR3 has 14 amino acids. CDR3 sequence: CASSPAGLNQPQHF. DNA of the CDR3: TGTGCCAGCTCACCAGCTGGGCTTAATCAGCCCCAGCATTTT.